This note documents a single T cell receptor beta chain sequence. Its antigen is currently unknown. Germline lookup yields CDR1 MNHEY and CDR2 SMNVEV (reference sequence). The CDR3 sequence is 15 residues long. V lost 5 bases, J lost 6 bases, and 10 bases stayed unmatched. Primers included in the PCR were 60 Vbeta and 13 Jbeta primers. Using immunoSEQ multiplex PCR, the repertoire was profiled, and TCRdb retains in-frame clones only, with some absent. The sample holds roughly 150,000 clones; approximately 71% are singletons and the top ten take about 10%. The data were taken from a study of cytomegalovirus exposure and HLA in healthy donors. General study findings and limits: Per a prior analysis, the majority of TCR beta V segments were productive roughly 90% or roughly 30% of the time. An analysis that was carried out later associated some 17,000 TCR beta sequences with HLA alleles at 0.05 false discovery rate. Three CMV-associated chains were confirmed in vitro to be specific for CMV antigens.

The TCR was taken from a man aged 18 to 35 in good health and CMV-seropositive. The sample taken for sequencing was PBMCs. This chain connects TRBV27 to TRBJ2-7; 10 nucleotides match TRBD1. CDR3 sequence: CASSLTGTGAREQYF. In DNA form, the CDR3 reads TGTGCCAGCAGTCTCACCGGGACAGGGGCCCGCGAGCAGTACTTC.